This entry lists 10 T cell receptor beta chains sequenced from one sample in a study of OX40 agonist ivuxolimab in advanced cancers. Method: immunoSEQ multiplex PCR; TCRdb's copy keeps in-frame clones and lacks some. The table shows tens of thousands of clones, with roughly 85% occurring only once. The sequenced sample was CD4+ or CD8+ T cells sorted from blood, obtained in a trial of the OX40 agonist ivuxolimab. Receptors were obtained from an adult with an advanced solid tumor such as melanoma, head and neck, liver or kidney cancer.

This rearrangement joins TRBV27 to TRBJ2-7, with 15 bases fitting TRBD2. In germline, CDR1 is MNHEY, CDR2 SMNVEV (reference sequence). V lost 8 bases to trimming and J lost 7 bases; unmatched junction nucleotides: 9. The CDR3 is 15 residues long. CDR3 residues: CASRGLAGGLKEQYF. The DNA for the CDR3 is TGTGCCAGCCGGGGACTAGCGGGAGGTCTGAAAGAGCAGTACTTC.

This clone is a singleton in its sample. Here the CDR3 reads CASSIRAGGLGNQPQHF. The CDR3 region has the DNA TGTGCCAGTAGTATTAGGGCAGGGGGACTTGGGAATCAGCCCCAGCATTTT. This rearrangement joins TRBV19 to TRBJ1-5, with 7 bases matching TRBD1. The CDR3 is 17 residues long. Losses at the gene ends were 3 bases for V and 4 bases for J; bases not matched to a gene: 12. Per the germline V gene, CDR1 is LNHDA and CDR2 is SQIVND (reference sequence).

The CDR3, as DNA: TGTGCCAGCAGCCAAGCGGGGGAGACCCAGTACTTC. The encoded protein is CASSQAGETQYF. The chain has TRBV11-2 and TRBJ2-5; 7 bases are shared with TRBD2. CDR3 length: 12 residues. Germline CDR1 SGHAT, CDR2 FQNNGV. V trimming: 5 bases; J trimming: 5 bases; junction bases outside the gene matches: 2.

The V and J genes are TRBV6-4 and TRBJ1-2; D might be TRBD1 (6 bases). Germline values: CDR1 MRHNA, CDR2 SNTAGT. This CDR3 contains 14 residues. The V end lost 7 bases, the J end lost 0 bases, and 12 bases lay between the germline ends. CDR3: CASTGQLTNYGYTF. Here the CDR3 DNA reads TGTGCCAGCACCGGACAGCTTACTAACTATGGCTACACCTTC.

V usage is TRBV9 and J usage is TRBJ1-1, with TRBD1 as a possible D gene (5 bases). The CDR3 has 14 residues. Trimming stripped 2 bases from V and 4 bases from J, with 12 bases between. CDR1 is SGDLS and CDR2 is YYNGEE in the germline V gene. CDR3 loop: CASSVAGGATEAFF. For the CDR3, the DNA is TGTGCCAGCAGCGTCGCCGGGGGAGCCACTGAAGCTTTCTTT. Complete variable domain (other parts from reference TRBV9 and TRBJ1-1): DSGVTQTPKHLITATGQRVTLRCSPRSGDLSVYWYQQSLDQGLQFLIQYYNGEERAKGNILERFSAQQFPDLHSELNLSSLELGDSALYFCASSVAGGATEAFFGQGTRLTVV.

The rearrangement links TRBV10-3 to TRBJ2-7, with D perhaps TRBD1 (5 bases). The CDR3 totals 14 residues. Germline CDR1 reads ENHRY; CDR2 reads SYGVKD. V dropped 4 bases and J dropped 0 bases, with 10 bases sitting between them. DNA for the CDR3: TGTGCCATCAGTGTAGGGGTAAACTCCTACGAGCAGTACTTC. This sequence encodes CAISVGVNSYEQYF.

This clone was observed a single time. J is TRBJ2-1 and V is TRBV29-1, with 13 positions matching TRBD2. Looked up from germline, CDR1 is SQVTM and CDR2 is ANQGSEA. CDR3 length equals 16 residues. Unmatched junction bases numbered 8, after V lost 2 bases and J lost 7 bases. CDR3 loop: CSVELLAGGTRNEQFF. CDR3 sequence (DNA): TGCAGCGTTGAATTACTAGCGGGAGGGACGCGTAATGAGCAGTTCTTC.

Only one count was recorded for this clone. The V and J genes are TRBV18 and TRBJ1-2, with D perhaps matching TRBD1 (5 bases). The CDR3 is 14 residues long. V was shortened by 2 bases and J by 6 bases, with 13 bases between the two germline ends. CDR1 and CDR2 from the germline V gene are KGHSH and LQKENI. The CDR3 nucleotides read TGTGCCAGCTCACCAAGGCAGGGAAGAGATGGCTACACCTTC. Its protein is CASSPRQGRDGYTF.

This chain connects TRBV7-3 to TRBJ2-1, with TRBD1 identical over 8 bases. The V segment lost 5 bases and the J segment 10 bases; nucleotides outside the gene matches: 7. The germline gives CDR1 SGHTA, CDR2 FQGTGA. The CDR3 is 13 residues long. For the CDR3, the DNA is TGTGCCAGCAGCCCCAGGGGGCTCCCGGAGCAGTTCTTC. It translates to CASSPRGLPEQFF. Looking up the rest from reference TRBV7-3 and TRBJ2-1 gives the full variable domain: GAGVSQTPSNKVTEKGKYVELRCDPISGHTALYWYRQSLGQGPEFLIYFQGTGAADDSGLPNDRFFAVRPEGSVSTLKIQRTERGDSAVYLCASSPRGLPEQFFGPGTRLTVL.

The J gene is TRBJ2-2, the V gene TRBV4-1, with D perhaps TRBD2 (5 bases). V was trimmed by 0 bases and J by 3 bases, leaving 11 bases between them. Germline CDR1 is MGHRA and CDR2 is YSYEKL. This CDR3 is built from 16 residues. CDR3 region: CASSQDKRQYTGELFF. The CDR3 region has the DNA TGCGCCAGCAGCCAAGATAAGCGGCAGTACACCGGGGAGCTGTTTTTT.